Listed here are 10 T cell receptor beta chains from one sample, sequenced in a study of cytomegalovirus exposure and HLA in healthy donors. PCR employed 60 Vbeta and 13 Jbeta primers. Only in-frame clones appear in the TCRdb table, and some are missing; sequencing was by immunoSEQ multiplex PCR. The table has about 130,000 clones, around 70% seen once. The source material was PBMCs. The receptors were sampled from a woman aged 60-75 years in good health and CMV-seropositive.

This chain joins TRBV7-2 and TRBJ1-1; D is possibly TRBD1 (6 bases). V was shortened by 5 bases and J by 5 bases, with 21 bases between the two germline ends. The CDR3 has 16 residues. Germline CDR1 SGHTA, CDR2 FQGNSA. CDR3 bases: TGTGCCAGCAGCGCCGCGGGGGGGGCGCGAGCGACTGAAGCTTTCTTT. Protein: CASSAAGGARATEAFF.

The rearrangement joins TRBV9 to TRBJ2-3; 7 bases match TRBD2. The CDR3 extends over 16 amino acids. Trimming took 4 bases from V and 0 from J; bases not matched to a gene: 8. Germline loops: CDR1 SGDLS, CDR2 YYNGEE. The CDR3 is CASSTQRGRSTDTQYF. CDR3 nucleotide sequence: TGTGCCAGCAGCACCCAGCGGGGTCGTAGCACAGATACGCAGTATTTT.

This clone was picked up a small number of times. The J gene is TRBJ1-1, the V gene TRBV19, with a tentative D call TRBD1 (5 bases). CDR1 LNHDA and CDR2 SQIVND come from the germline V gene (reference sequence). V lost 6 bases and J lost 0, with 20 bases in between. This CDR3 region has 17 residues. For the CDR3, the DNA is TGTGCCAGTAGCATGGGCCAGGGTGCCGGAATGAACACTGAAGCTTTCTTT. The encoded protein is CASSMGQGAGMNTEAFF.

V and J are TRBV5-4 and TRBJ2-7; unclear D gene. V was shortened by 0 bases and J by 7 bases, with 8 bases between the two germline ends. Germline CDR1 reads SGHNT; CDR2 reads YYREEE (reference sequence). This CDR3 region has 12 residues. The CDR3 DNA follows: TGTGCCAGCAGCTTGGGGCGACAAGAGCAGTACTTC. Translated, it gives CASSLGRQEQYF.

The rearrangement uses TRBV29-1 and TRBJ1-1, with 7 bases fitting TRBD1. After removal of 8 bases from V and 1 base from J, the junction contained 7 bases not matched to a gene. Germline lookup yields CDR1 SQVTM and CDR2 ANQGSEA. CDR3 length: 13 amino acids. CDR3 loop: CSTSTGWNTEAFF. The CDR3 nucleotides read TGCAGCACATCGACAGGGTGGAACACTGAAGCTTTCTTT.

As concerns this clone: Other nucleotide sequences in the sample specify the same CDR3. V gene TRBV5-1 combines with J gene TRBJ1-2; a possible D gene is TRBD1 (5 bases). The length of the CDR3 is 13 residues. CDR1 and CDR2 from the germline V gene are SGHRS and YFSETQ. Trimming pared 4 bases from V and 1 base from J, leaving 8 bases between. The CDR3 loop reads CASSPDSNYGYTF. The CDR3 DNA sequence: TGCGCCAGCAGCCCCGACAGTAACTATGGCTACACCTTC.

The CDR3, as DNA: TGTGCCAGTAGTCCCGGACCGGGGCAGCCCCAGCATTTT. Protein sequence: CASSPGPGQPQHF. The V and J genes are TRBV19 and TRBJ1-5; D gene ambiguous. The CDR3 totals 13 residues. Per germline, CDR1 LNHDA and CDR2 SQIVND (reference sequence). V was pared by 5 bases and J by 7 bases, with 12 bases between.

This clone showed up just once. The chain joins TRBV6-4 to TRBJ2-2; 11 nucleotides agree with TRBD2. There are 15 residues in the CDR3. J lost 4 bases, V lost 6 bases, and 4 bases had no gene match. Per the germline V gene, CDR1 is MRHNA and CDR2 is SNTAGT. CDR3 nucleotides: TGTGCCAGCAGACTCCTAGCGGGGGGCACCGGGGAGCTGTTTTTT. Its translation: CASRLLAGGTGELFF.

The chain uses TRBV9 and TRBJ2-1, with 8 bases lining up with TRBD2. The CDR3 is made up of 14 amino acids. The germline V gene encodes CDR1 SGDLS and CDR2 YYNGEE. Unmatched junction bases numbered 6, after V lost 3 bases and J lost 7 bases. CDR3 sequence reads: CASSDGTSGNEQFF. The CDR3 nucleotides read TGTGCCAGCAGCGACGGGACTAGTGGTAATGAGCAGTTCTTC.

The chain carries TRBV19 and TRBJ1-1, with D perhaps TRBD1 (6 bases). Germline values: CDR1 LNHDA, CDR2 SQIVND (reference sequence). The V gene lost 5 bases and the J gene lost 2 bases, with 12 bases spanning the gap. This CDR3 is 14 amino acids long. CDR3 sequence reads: CASSVTGINTEAFF. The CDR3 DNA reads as TGTGCCAGTAGTGTAACAGGGATAAACACTGAAGCTTTCTTT.